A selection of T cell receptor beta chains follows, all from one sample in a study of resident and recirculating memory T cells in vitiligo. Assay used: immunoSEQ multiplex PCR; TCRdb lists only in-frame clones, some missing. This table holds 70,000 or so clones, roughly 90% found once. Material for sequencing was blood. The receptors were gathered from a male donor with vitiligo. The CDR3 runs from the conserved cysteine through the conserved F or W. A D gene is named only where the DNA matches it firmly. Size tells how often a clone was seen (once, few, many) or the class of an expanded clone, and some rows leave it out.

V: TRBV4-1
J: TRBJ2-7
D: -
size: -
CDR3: CASSPLAISYEQYF
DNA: TGCGCCAGCAGCCCGCTCGCGATATCCTACGAGCAGTACTTC

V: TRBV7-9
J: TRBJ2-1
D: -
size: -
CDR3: CASSLRRLDSHEQFF
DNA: TGTGCCAGCAGCCTCCGTAGACTAGACTCCCATGAGCAGTTCTTC

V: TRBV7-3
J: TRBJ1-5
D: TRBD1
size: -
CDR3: CASSATGGGQPQHF
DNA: TGTGCCAGCAGCGCAACAGGGGGCGGTCAGCCCCAGCATTTT

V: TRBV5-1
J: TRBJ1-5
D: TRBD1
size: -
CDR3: CASSLAFGQGINQPQHF
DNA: TGCGCCAGCAGCTTGGCCTTCGGACAGGGGATCAATCAGCCCCAGCATTTT

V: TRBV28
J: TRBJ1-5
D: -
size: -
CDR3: CASSLPGGTFF
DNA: TGTGCCAGCAGTCTCCCGGGGGGCACTTTCTTC

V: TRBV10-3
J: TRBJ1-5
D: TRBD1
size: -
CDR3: CAISAAAGTGATQPQHF
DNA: TGTGCCATCAGTGCAGCAGCCGGGACAGGGGCGACTCAGCCCCAGCATTTT

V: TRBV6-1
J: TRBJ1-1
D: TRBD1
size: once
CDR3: CASSPGQGGTEAFF
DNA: TGTGCCAGCTCGCCGGGACAGGGAGGCACTGAAGCTTTCTTT

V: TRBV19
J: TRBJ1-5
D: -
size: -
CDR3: CASSMPGFNQPQHF
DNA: TGTGCCAGTAGTATGCCGGGATTTAATCAGCCCCAGCATTTT

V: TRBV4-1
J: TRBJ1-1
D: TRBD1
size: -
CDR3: CASSQKTSLGIKVGDSEAFF
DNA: TGCGCCAGCAGCCAAAAAACATCATTGGGGATAAAGGTCGGGGACAGTGAAGCTTTCTTT

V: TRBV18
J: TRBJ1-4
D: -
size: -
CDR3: CASSPRIGEGEKLFF
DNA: TGTGCCAGCTCACCACGTATAGGGGAGGGGGAAAAACTGTTTTTT

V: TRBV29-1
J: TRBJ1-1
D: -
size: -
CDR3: CSALPLMNTEAFF
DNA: TGCAGCGCTCTCCCACTTATGAACACTGAAGCTTTCTTT

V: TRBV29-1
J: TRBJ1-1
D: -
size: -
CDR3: CSVGRQLNTEAFF
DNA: TGCAGCGTTGGGAGGCAGCTGAACACTGAAGCTTTCTTT

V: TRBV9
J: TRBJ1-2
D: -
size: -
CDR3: CASSPRTAGYTF
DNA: TGTGCCAGCAGCCCGAGAACTGCGGGCTACACCTTC

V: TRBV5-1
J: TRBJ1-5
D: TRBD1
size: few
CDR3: CASSLTGGEQPQHF
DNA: TGCGCCAGCAGCTTGACAGGGGGCGAACAGCCCCAGCATTTT